A selection of T cell receptor beta chains follows, all from one sample in a study of cytomegalovirus exposure and HLA in healthy donors. Only in-frame clones appear in the TCRdb table, and some are missing; sequencing was by immunoSEQ multiplex PCR. The sample includes 150,000 to 170,000 clones, around 75% of them seen just once. The sequencing input was PBMCs. The receptors were gathered from a man aged 18 to 35 in good health and CMV-seronegative. Each CDR3 is given with its conserved first and last residue. Each record gives: J gene, D gene, CDR3 length, clone size, V gene, CDR3 DNA, CDR3 protein. A D gene is named only where the DNA matches it firmly. Some rows have no size entry. The others give once, few or many, or a class for an expanded clone.

TRBJ2-7 - 20 - TRBV4-1 TGCGCCAGCAGCCAAGATCAAGACCTGGGGTGGGGACTTCCGAGGTACGAGCAGTACTTC CASSQDQDLGWGLPRYEQYF
TRBJ2-7 - 15 - TRBV4-1 TGCGCCAGCAGCCAGGGCCAGGGGAGGGCCTACGAGCAGTACTTC CASSQGQGRAYEQYF
TRBJ1-5 TRBD1 18 once TRBV11-2 TGTGCCAGCAGCTCGGGACAGGTGACCTTGGGGGGCAATCAGCCCCAGCATTTT CASSSGQVTLGGNQPQHF
TRBJ2-7 - 14 once TRBV9 TGTGCCAGCAGCGTAGAGGTAACGGACTACGAGCAGTACTTC CASSVEVTDYEQYF
TRBJ2-5 TRBD2 13 - TRBV7-2 TGTGCCAGCAGCTCCCGGGAGGGAGAGACCCAGTACTTC CASSSREGETQYF
TRBJ2-1 TRBD2 15 - TRBV6-5 TGTGCCAGCAGTTACTCCGGCGGGAGGAGAAATGAGCAGTTCTTC CASSYSGGRRNEQFF
TRBJ2-5 - 16 - TRBV9 TGTGCCAGCAGCCAAGGACAGGCGCGGGAAGCGGGGACCCAGTACTTC CASSQGQAREAGTQYF
TRBJ2-3 TRBD2 16 - TRBV11-2 TGTGCCAGCAGCGCCCCGACTAGCGGGAGACCGGATACGCAGTATTTT CASSAPTSGRPDTQYF
TRBJ1-5 - 17 - TRBV6-1 TGTGCCAGCAGTGAAGCACAGGCCACGTATAGCAATCAGCCCCAGCATTTT CASSEAQATYSNQPQHF
TRBJ2-7 TRBD1 12 - TRBV6-5 TGTGCCAGCGGGACAGGGGTCCACGAGCAGTACTTC CASGTGVHEQYF
TRBJ2-5 - 15 - TRBV6-5 TGTGCCAGCAGTTACTCTCCGGACAGCCAAGAGACCCAGTACTTC CASSYSPDSQETQYF
TRBJ2-3 - 14 - TRBV7-8 TGTGCCAGCAGCCCTTCAGGGTGGTTAGATACGCAGTATTTT CASSPSGWLDTQYF
TRBJ2-7 TRBD1 15 - TRBV9 TGTGCCAGCAGCGTAGGTGGGACAGGGCCGTACGAGCAGTACTTC CASSVGGTGPYEQYF
TRBJ2-1 TRBD2 14 few TRBV7-6 TGTGCCAGCAGCCCGCAGACTAGCGGGAGAGAGGAGTTCTTC CASSPQTSGREEFF